This entry lists 3 T cell receptor beta chains sequenced from one sample in a study of shared clonotypes between healthy human individuals. TCRdb's table, derived via immunoSEQ multiplex PCR, lists solely in-frame clones and lacks some. Counted here are nearly 2 million clones, 85% to 95% occurring once; the ten biggest clones make up approximately 1%. The naive CD8 fraction comprised CD45RO-negative cells positively selected for CCR7 and excluded terminally differentiated effector memory CD45RA+ cells. The sample was naive CD8+ T cells sorted from blood. The receptors come from a man in his late teens or twenties in good health.

The chain carries TRBV5-5 and TRBJ1-2; D call uncertain. Germline loops: CDR1 SGHKS, CDR2 YYEKEE (reference sequence). The CDR3 runs to 14 residues. V dropped 4 bases and J dropped 0 bases, with 10 bases sitting between them. CDR3 coding DNA: TGTGCCAGCAGCCCCGGCGGTCCTAACTATGGCTACACCTTC. This sequence encodes CASSPGGPNYGYTF.

This sequence joins TRBV4-1 and TRBJ2-7; D is undetermined. With 0 bases removed from V and 5 bases from J, the gap between germline ends came to 14 bases. The CDR3 runs to 15 residues. CDR1 MGHRA and CDR2 YSYEKL come from the germline V gene. The CDR3, as DNA: TGCGCCAGCAGCCAAGATGGTAGGAAGGGTGACGAGCAGTACTTC. Amino acid sequence: CASSQDGRKGDEQYF.

The CDR3 bases are TGTGCCAGCAGCTTGGGCCTAATGGACATTCAGTACTTC. This codes for CASSLGLMDIQYF. The chain has TRBV5-4 and TRBJ2-4; no clear D gene. The CDR3 length is 13 residues. Germline V gene lookup returns CDR1 SGHNT and CDR2 YYREEE (reference sequence). Trimming cost V 0 bases and J 8 bases, with 9 bases left between them.